This TCR beta chain was sequenced during a study of T cells in lung cancer brain metastases. Study summary: Among the roughly 21 patients, 15 to 18 reported tobacco use, median approximately 38 pack-years.

Profiled with immunoSEQ multiplex PCR; TCRdb holds only in-frame clones, not every one. The data contain approximately 3,000 clones, around 87% of them singletons. The sequencing sample was made of tumor tissue from the primary lung tumor. This clonotype was sampled from a man aged 60 to 69 with non-small cell lung cancer.

In DNA, the CDR3 is TGTGCCAGCAGGGGACAGGGAACTAATGAAAAACTGTTTTTT. Translation gives CASRGQGTNEKLFF. The V call is TRBV7-9, the J call TRBJ1-4, with 9 bases fitting TRBD1. After removal of 6 bases from V and 1 base from J, the junction contained 0 bases not matched to a gene. From germline, CDR1 is SEHNR and CDR2 FQNEAQ (reference sequence). There are 14 residues in the CDR3.